This entry features one T cell receptor (beta chain) sequence. Antigen unknown. This entry comes from a study of human T cells and chemical hapten exposure. For the study at large: On approximately 2 cm by approximately 2 cm of upper inner arm skin, sensitization was performed with 2% DPC. Small volume differences among pooled libraries mainly caused per-sample TCR yield variation.

The time point is: patch test 3, about 24 weeks after DPC sensitization. Treatment indicated: therapeutic diphenylcyclopropenone sensitization with weekly scalp DPC. TCRdb used MiXCR to reprocess the RACE reads, holding one entry per CDR3 protein. The sample yields some 110,000 distinct CDR3 sequences, around 10% seen once. General observations from the study: The number of TCRs over 1 in 1000 frequency stayed unchanged after DPC.

V was cut by 0 bases and J by 2 bases, with 8 bases left in between. In germline, CDR1 is SNHLY, CDR2 FYNNEI. The CDR3 is 16 amino acids. The material was whole blood, obtained in connection with sensitization to the hapten diphenylcyclopropenone (DPC). This clonotype originated in a woman between 45 and 65 years old with alopecia areata. Some clones in this sample may be carry-over from other donors' samples. This chain joins TRBV2 and TRBJ2-6; no reliable D call. CDR3 nucleotides: TGTGCCAGCAGTGAAGCGCAAAGGGCTGGGGCCAACGTCCTGACTTTC. This sequence encodes CASSEAQRAGANVLTF.